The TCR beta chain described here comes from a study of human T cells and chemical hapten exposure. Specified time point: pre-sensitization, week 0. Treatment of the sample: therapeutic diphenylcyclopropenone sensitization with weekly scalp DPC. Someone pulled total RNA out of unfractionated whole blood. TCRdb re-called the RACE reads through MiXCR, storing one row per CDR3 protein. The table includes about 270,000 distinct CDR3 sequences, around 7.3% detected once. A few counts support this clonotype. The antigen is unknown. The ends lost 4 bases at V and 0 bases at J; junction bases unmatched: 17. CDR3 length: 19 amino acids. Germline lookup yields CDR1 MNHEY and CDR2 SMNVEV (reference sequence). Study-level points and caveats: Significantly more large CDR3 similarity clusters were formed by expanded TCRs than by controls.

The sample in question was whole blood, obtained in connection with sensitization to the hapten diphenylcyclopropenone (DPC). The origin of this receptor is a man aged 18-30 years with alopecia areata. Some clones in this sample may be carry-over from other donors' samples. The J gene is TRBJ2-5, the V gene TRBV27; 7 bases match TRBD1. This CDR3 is CASSSPLRQGPMYQETQYF. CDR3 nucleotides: TGTGCCAGCAGTTCGCCCCTCAGACAGGGACCCATGTACCAAGAGACCCAGTACTTC.